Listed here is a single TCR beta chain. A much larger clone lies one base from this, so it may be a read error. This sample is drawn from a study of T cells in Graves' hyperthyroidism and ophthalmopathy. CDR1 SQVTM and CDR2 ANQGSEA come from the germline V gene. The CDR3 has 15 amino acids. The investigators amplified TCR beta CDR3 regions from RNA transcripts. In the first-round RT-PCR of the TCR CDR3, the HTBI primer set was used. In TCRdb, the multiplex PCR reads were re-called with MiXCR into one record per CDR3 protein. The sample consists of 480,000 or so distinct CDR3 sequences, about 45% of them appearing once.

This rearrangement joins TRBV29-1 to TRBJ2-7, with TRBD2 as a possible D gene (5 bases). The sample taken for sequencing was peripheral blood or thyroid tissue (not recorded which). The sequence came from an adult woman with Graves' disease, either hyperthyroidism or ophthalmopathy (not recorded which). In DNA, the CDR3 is TGCAGCGTTGAAGGGGGTGAGGGCAAGACCTACGGGCAGTACTTC. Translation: CSVEGGEGKTYGQYF.